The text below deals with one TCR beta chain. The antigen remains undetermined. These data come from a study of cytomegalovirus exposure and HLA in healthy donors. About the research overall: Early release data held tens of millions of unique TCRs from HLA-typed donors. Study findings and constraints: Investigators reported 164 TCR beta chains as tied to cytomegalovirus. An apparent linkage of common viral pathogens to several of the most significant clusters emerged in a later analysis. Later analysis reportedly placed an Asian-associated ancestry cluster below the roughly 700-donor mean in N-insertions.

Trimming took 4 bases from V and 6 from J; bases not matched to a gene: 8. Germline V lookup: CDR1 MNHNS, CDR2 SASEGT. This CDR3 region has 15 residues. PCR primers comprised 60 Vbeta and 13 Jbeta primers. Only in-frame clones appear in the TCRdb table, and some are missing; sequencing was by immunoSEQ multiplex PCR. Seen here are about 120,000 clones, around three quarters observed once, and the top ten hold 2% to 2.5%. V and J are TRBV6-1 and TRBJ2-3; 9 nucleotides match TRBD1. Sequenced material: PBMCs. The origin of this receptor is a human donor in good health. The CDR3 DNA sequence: TGTGCCAGCAGTGCCGGGACAGGGTATGCCGATACGCAGTATTTT. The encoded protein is CASSAGTGYADTQYF.